Listed below are T cell receptor beta chains from one sample, sequenced in a study of cytomegalovirus exposure and HLA in healthy donors. Data came from immunoSEQ multiplex PCR; TCRdb stores just in-frame clones and leaves some out. The table includes 190,000 or so clones, about 86% detected once. Source material: PBMCs. The receptors were gathered from a woman aged 18-29 years in good health and CMV-seropositive. CDR3s include the opening cysteine and the closing phenylalanine or tryptophan. The D gene is left open where the match is weak. Only some rows state a clone size, as once, few, many or a class for expanded clones.

J,V,D,length,size,CDR3,DNA
TRBJ1-2,TRBV15,.,14,.,CATSRGEQGNGYTF,TGTGCCACCAGCAGGGGTGAGCAGGGTAATGGCTACACCTTC
TRBJ2-1,TRBV19,.,16,.,CASSPTLGSSYNEQFF,TGTGCCAGTAGCCCTACATTGGGGAGCTCCTACAATGAGCAGTTCTTC
TRBJ1-2,TRBV29-1,TRBD1,12,.,CSVVGTGGGYTF,TGCAGCGTTGTTGGGACAGGGGGCGGCTACACCTTC
TRBJ2-3,TRBV7-6,.,13,few,CASSLESGDTQYF,TGTGCCAGCAGCTTAGAGTCGGGAGATACGCAGTATTTT
TRBJ1-1,TRBV19,TRBD1,13,.,CASSLRQGIEAFF,TGTGCCAGTAGTTTGAGACAGGGGATTGAGGCTTTCTTT
TRBJ2-7,TRBV7-9,TRBD1,14,.,CASSAGTVVREQYF,TGTGCCAGCAGCGCCGGGACAGTGGTTCGGGAGCAGTACTTC
TRBJ2-7,TRBV6-5,.,16,once,CASSYSTGRLLHEQYF,TGTGCCAGCAGTTACTCAACTGGCAGGCTTTTACACGAGCAGTACTTC
TRBJ2-6,TRBV27,TRBD1,15,.,CASDRGGSGANVLTF,TGTGCCAGCGACAGGGGTGGCTCTGGGGCCAACGTCCTGACTTTC
TRBJ1-2,TRBV14,.,14,many,CASSPFSANYGYTF,TGTGCCAGCAGCCCCTTCAGCGCTAACTATGGCTACACCTTC
TRBJ1-5,TRBV19,.,15,.,CASNRVLYSNQPQHF,TGTGCCAGTAACAGGGTCCTTTATAGCAATCAGCCCCAGCATTTT
TRBJ2-1,TRBV9,TRBD2,14,.,CASGTSGPYNEQFF,TGTGCCAGCGGGACTAGTGGCCCTTACAATGAGCAGTTCTTC
TRBJ1-1,TRBV7-8,.,14,.,CASSLLGQNTEAFF,TGTGCCAGCAGCTTACTGGGACAAAACACTGAAGCTTTCTTT
TRBJ2-7,TRBV1,.,18,.,CTSSQLKWTGRSTYEQYF,TGCACCAGCAGCCAATTAAAATGGACAGGGAGGTCCACCTACGAGCAGTACTTC
TRBJ2-7,TRBV4-2,.,15,.,CASSSVTGFSYEQYF,TGTGCCAGCAGCAGTGTAACAGGGTTCTCCTACGAGCAGTACTTC
TRBJ2-2,TRBV18,TRBD1,15,.,CASSPGQGLTGELFF,TGTGCCAGCTCACCGGGACAGGGACTCACCGGGGAGCTGTTTTTT
TRBJ2-4,TRBV7-8,TRBD2,14,.,CASSPIAGRNIQYF,TGTGCCAGCAGCCCGATAGCGGGGAGGAACATTCAGTACTTC
TRBJ1-5,TRBV10-3,TRBD1,14,.,CATRGTGGIQPQHF,TGTGCCACGAGGGGGACAGGGGGAATACAGCCCCAGCATTTT
TRBJ2-3,TRBV7-3,TRBD2,16,.,CASSLLGGDLFDTQYF,TGTGCCAGCAGCTTGCTTGGGGGGGATCTATTCGATACGCAGTATTTT
TRBJ1-3,TRBV28,.,16,many,CASSLATVSLGNTIYF,TGTGCCAGCAGTTTAGCTACTGTCTCTCTCGGAAACACCATATATTTT
TRBJ2-1,TRBV20-1,.,11,.,CSGLGLNEQFF,TGCAGTGGACTAGGATTAAATGAGCAGTTCTTC
TRBJ1-3,TRBV18,.,12,.,CASSSGGNTIYF,TGTGCCAGCTCGTCGGGTGGAAACACCATATATTTT
TRBJ2-1,TRBV4-2,TRBD2,19,.,CASSYRGLAGGPGGNEQFF,TGTGCCAGCAGCTACCGGGGACTAGCGGGGGGGCCGGGAGGCAATGAGCAGTTCTTC
TRBJ2-2,TRBV6-1,.,14,.,CAIPTALNTGELFF,TGTGCCATCCCGACAGCCTTGAACACCGGGGAGCTGTTTTTT
TRBJ1-4,TRBV19,.,14,.,CASTSLEGREKLFF,TGTGCCAGTACCTCGTTGGAGGGGCGGGAAAAACTGTTTTTT
TRBJ1-2,TRBV27,.,14,.,CASSLSRGDYGYTF,TGTGCCAGCAGTTTATCCCGGGGGGACTATGGCTACACCTTC
TRBJ1-5,TRBV2,.,14,.,CASSLLGGGQPQHF,TGTGCCAGCAGCTTACTCGGAGGAGGTCAGCCCCAGCATTTT
TRBJ2-2,TRBV6-1,.,14,.,CASSENQDTGELFF,TGTGCCAGCAGTGAAAATCAGGACACCGGGGAGCTGTTTTTT
TRBJ1-2,TRBV6-7,TRBD1,16,once,CASSREKGAGGYGYTF,TGTGCCAGCAGTCGAGAGAAGGGGGCTGGGGGATATGGCTACACCTTC
TRBJ1-2,TRBV7-2,TRBD1,17,.,CASSPLRGGMSNYGYTF,TGTGCCAGCAGCCCTCTTAGAGGGGGCATGTCTAACTATGGCTACACCTTC
TRBJ1-2,TRBV9,TRBD1,15,.,CASSVGQGNNYGYTF,TGTGCCAGCAGCGTAGGACAGGGTAATAACTATGGCTACACCTTC
TRBJ2-3,TRBV6-6,TRBD1,15,.,CASEPTGVSTDTQYF,TGTGCCAGCGAACCGACAGGGGTTAGCACAGATACGCAGTATTTT
TRBJ1-1,TRBV27,.,13,.,CASSYYPGAEAFF,TGTGCCAGCAGTTATTATCCGGGAGCTGAAGCTTTCTTT
TRBJ1-1,TRBV6-6,TRBD1,14,.,CASSLDRGWTEAFF,TGTGCCAGCAGCCTGGACAGGGGCTGGACTGAAGCTTTCTTT
TRBJ2-1,TRBV27,TRBD2,13,.,CASRLAGSIEQFF,TGTGCCAGCCGGTTAGCGGGGTCGATTGAGCAGTTCTTC
TRBJ2-3,TRBV5-6,.,13,.,CASSLGGVYTQYF,TGTGCCAGCAGCTTGGGTGGAGTTTATACGCAGTATTTT
TRBJ2-7,TRBV5-1,TRBD2,13,.,CASGRDLSYEQYF,TGCGCCAGCGGGAGGGATCTCTCCTACGAGCAGTACTTC
TRBJ2-3,TRBV7-3,.,16,.,CASSLTRPSGGDTQYF,TGTGCCAGCAGCTTAACGCGCCCTTCCGGCGGGGATACGCAGTATTTT
TRBJ1-5,TRBV6-4,TRBD1,17,.,CASVRDRDNYSNQPQHF,TGTGCCAGCGTCCGGGACAGGGATAACTATAGCAATCAGCCCCAGCATTTT
TRBJ1-2,TRBV7-2,TRBD1,15,.,CASSLGQGGPSGYTF,TGTGCCAGCAGCTTAGGTCAGGGGGGTCCCAGTGGCTACACCTTC
TRBJ1-6,TRBV2,.,13,.,CASSEFGKSPLHF,TGTGCCAGCAGTGAATTCGGGAAATCACCCCTCCACTTT
TRBJ2-1,TRBV12-5,TRBD2,17,.,CASGLVLSGSSYNEQFF,TGTGCTAGTGGTTTGGTACTAAGCGGGAGCTCCTACAATGAGCAGTTCTTC
TRBJ2-2,TRBV2,TRBD1,15,.,CASSARGYNTGELFF,TGTGCCAGCAGTGCCAGGGGGTATAACACCGGGGAGCTGTTTTTT
TRBJ1-5,TRBV6-1,.,15,.,CASSGPTAGYQPQHF,TGTGCCAGCAGTGGTCCGACGGCAGGCTATCAGCCCCAGCATTTT
TRBJ1-1,TRBV19,TRBD1,14,.,CASSMGQPHTEAFF,TGTGCCAGTAGTATGGGACAGCCCCACACTGAAGCTTTCTTT
TRBJ2-7,TRBV29-1,.,14,.,CSVEVPDSSYEQYF,TGCAGCGTTGAAGTCCCGGACAGCTCCTACGAGCAGTACTTC
TRBJ1-6,TRBV6-5,TRBD1,13,.,CASLTGLGTPLHF,TGTGCCAGTTTGACAGGGTTAGGGACACCCCTCCACTTT
TRBJ1-5,TRBV27,TRBD1,15,.,CASKSPGQVNQPQHF,TGTGCCAGCAAAAGTCCGGGACAGGTTAATCAGCCCCAGCATTTT
TRBJ1-5,TRBV4-3,.,17,.,CASSQGPAGLQNQPQHF,TGCGCCAGCAGCCAAGGTCCGGCAGGACTACAGAATCAGCCCCAGCATTTT
TRBJ2-3,TRBV4-3,TRBD2,17,.,CASSQEASGTPTDTQYF,TGCGCCAGCAGCCAAGAGGCTAGCGGGACGCCCACAGATACGCAGTATTTT
TRBJ1-4,TRBV6-1,.,14,.,CASRKGQINEKLFF,TGTGCCAGCAGGAAGGGGCAGATTAATGAAAAACTGTTTTTT
TRBJ2-1,TRBV10-2,TRBD1,17,.,CASSDPGGTGFGNEQFF,TGCGCCAGCAGTGACCCTGGGGGGACAGGATTTGGGAATGAGCAGTTCTTC
TRBJ1-1,TRBV7-3,TRBD1,17,.,CASSPTGSVLGGTEAFF,TGTGCCAGCAGCCCGACAGGGTCGGTGCTTGGTGGGACTGAAGCTTTCTTT